The 23 T cell receptor beta chains below were found in one sample sequenced in a study of T cell responses to AZD1222 COVID-19 vaccine. Data came from immunoSEQ multiplex PCR; TCRdb stores just in-frame clones and leaves some out. The data hold 95,000 to 100,000 clones, with about 90% observed a single time. Sequenced here: peripheral blood, sampled on day 0 of AZD1222 vaccination. All receptors derive from an adult in good health.

The J gene is TRBJ1-6, the V gene TRBV5-4; no reliable D call. The germline CDR1 and CDR2 sequences are SGHNT and YYREEE (reference sequence). The CDR3 runs 14 residues. Deletions cut 1 base from V and 7 bases from J, with 9 bases between. The CDR3: CASSLRPENSPLHF. The CDR3 coding sequence is TGTGCCAGCAGCTTGAGACCAGAAAATTCACCCCTCCACTTT.

The gene calls are TRBV12-3 or TRBV12-4 and TRBJ1-1, with 8 bases that match TRBD1. The CDR3 length is 13 residues. Trimming removed 3 bases from V and 7 bases from J; junction bases left unmatched: 4. The CDR3 DNA sequence: TGTGCCAGCAGTTTTGCAGGGGGCGGTGAAGCTTTCTTT. Translation gives CASSFAGGGEAFF.

The CDR3 nucleotides are TGTGCCAGCAGTCCGCCCTCCGGGGAGCTGTTTTTT. Residues: CASSPPSGELFF. The V call is TRBV27, the J call TRBJ2-2; D gene ambiguous. The CDR3 spans 12 residues. V shed 5 bases and J shed 6 bases, with 7 bases lying between them. Germline CDR1 and CDR2: MNHEY and SMNVEV (reference sequence).

The chain has TRBV24-1 and TRBJ2-5, with D tentatively TRBD2 (5 bases). Germline lookup yields CDR1 KGHDR and CDR2 SFDVKD. V was cut by 4 bases and J by 1 base, with 15 bases left in between. The CDR3 has 16 amino acids. The CDR3 loop is CATSDLPPGCQETQYF. The CDR3 coding sequence is TGTGCCACCAGTGACCTCCCCCCGGGGTGCCAAGAGACCCAGTACTTC.

The gene calls are TRBV19 and TRBJ1-4, with D uncertain. The V end lost 6 bases, the J end lost 0 bases, and 8 bases lay between the germline ends. CDR1 is LNHDA and CDR2 is SQIVND in the germline V gene (reference sequence). The CDR3 is made up of 14 amino acids. In DNA form, the CDR3 reads TGTGCCAGTAGAGGAACCGCAACTAATGAAAAACTGTTTTTT. Protein: CASRGTATNEKLFF.

This chain joins TRBV11-2 and TRBJ2-3; D is possibly TRBD2 (5 bases). Trimming took off 3 bases at V and 0 bases at J, with 13 bases between the two ends. The CDR3 is 16 residues long. CDR1 is SGHAT, CDR2 FQNNGV, per germline. This chain's CDR3 is CASSFGADLSTDTQYF. The CDR3 DNA is TGTGCCAGCAGCTTCGGAGCGGACCTTAGCACAGATACGCAGTATTTT.

This chain links TRBV4-1 with TRBJ1-1; D unresolved. V was clipped by 0 bases and J by 6 bases, with 11 bases between them. The CDR3 is 14 residues long. Germline loops: CDR1 MGHRA, CDR2 YSYEKL. The CDR3 reads CASSQEEGRAEAFF. CDR3 nucleotides: TGCGCCAGCAGCCAAGAAGAGGGCCGTGCTGAAGCTTTCTTT.

This clone was observed a few times. The V and J genes are TRBV3-1 (or the pseudogene TRBV3-2) and TRBJ1-2; D unresolved. CDR1 LGHDT and CDR2 YNNKEL come from the germline V gene (reference sequence). The CDR3 covers 18 residues. Trimming left V 0 bases short and J 0 bases short, with 17 bases between. The CDR3 loop reads CASSQDLRVIQANYGYTF. The CDR3 DNA is TGTGCCAGCAGCCAAGATTTACGAGTCATCCAAGCTAACTATGGCTACACCTTC.

A note on this clone: Given a much more abundant clone one base away, this may be a read error. This chain joins TRBV12-3 or TRBV12-4 and TRBJ2-7; D perhaps matches TRBD1 (5 bases). V was shortened by 2 bases and J by 1 base, with 6 bases between the two germline ends. The CDR3 is 13 amino acids. The CDR3 sequence is CASSLQGSYEQYF. The CDR3 DNA follows: TGTGCCAGCAGTTTACAGGGTTCCTACGAGCAGTACTTC.

This clone has a single count. The rearrangement links TRBV25-1 to TRBJ2-1, with D hard to call. The V and J ends lost 3 bases and 7 bases respectively, with 16 bases between them. The CDR3 is 15 residues long. Germline CDR1 is MGHDK and CDR2 is SYGVNS. CDR3: CASSDSIGLINEQFF. DNA for the CDR3: TGTGCCAGCAGTGATTCGATAGGTTTAATTAATGAGCAGTTCTTC.

The chain links TRBV28 to TRBJ1-6; no firm D call. From germline, CDR1 is MDHEN and CDR2 SYDVKM. Deletions cut 9 bases from V and 6 bases from J, with 12 bases between. There are 13 residues in the CDR3. Here the CDR3 reads CASRSPLNSPLHF. The CDR3 bases are TGTGCCAGTAGAAGTCCACTTAATTCACCCCTCCACTTT.

The chain joins TRBV5-4 to TRBJ1-4; 10 bases line up with TRBD1. Germline V gene data show CDR1 as SGHNT and CDR2 as YYREEE (reference sequence). This CDR3 has 14 amino acids. With V trimmed by 4 bases and J by 7 bases, 4 bases remained unmatched. DNA of the CDR3: TGTGCCAGCAGCACCCGGGACAGGGGTGAAAAACTGTTTTTT. Amino acid sequence: CASSTRDRGEKLFF. Together with reference TRBV5-4 and TRBJ1-4, the CDR3 gives the full variable domain: ETGVTQSPTHLIKTRGQQVTLRCSSQSGHNTVSWYQQALGQGPQFIFQYYREEENGRGNFPPRFSGLQFPNYSSELNVNALELDDSALYLCASSTRDRGEKLFFGSGTQLSVL.

V usage is TRBV4-2 and J usage is TRBJ1-4; 7 nucleotides align to TRBD1. Trimming cost V 0 bases and J 4 bases; bases outside gene matches: 2. The CDR3 contains 15 residues. Germline V gene data show CDR1 as LGHNA and CDR2 as YNFKEQ. This chain's CDR3 is CASSQEGQLNEKLFF. The DNA of the CDR3 is TGTGCCAGCAGCCAAGAGGGACAGCTTAATGAAAAACTGTTTTTT.

The V and J genes are TRBV6-1 and TRBJ1-2; maybe TRBD1 (6 bases). The CDR3 has 17 residues. Germline V gene sequence: CDR1 MNHNS, CDR2 SASEGT. Deletions cut 2 bases from V and 6 bases from J, with 22 bases between. The CDR3 loop reads CASSERAPTGIGDGYTF. Written as DNA, the CDR3 is TGTGCCAGCAGTGAACGGGCCCCCACAGGGATCGGCGATGGCTACACCTTC.

The V call is TRBV7-9, the J call TRBJ1-6; D unresolved. This CDR3 comprises 19 residues. The germline CDR1 and CDR2 sequences are SEHNR and FQNEAQ (reference sequence). V lost 4 bases and J lost 9, with 28 bases in between. The CDR3 sequence is CASSSNNGAPSRVGSPLHF. The CDR3 region has the DNA TGTGCCAGCAGCTCTAATAACGGAGCGCCCTCCCGTGTGGGTTCACCCCTCCACTTT. Combining the CDR3 with reference TRBV7-9 and TRBJ1-6 gives the whole variable domain DTGVSQNPRHKITKRGQNVTFRCDPISEHNRLYWYRQTLGQGPEFLTYFQNEAQLEKSRLLSDRFSAERPKGSFSTLEIQRTEQGDSAMYLCASSSNNGAPSRVGSPLHFGNGTRLTVT.

This clone appeared once. The rearrangement uses TRBV6-5 and TRBJ1-5; weak D call: TRBD1 (6 bases). The CDR3 contains 13 residues. Between the trimmed V and J ends, which lost 6 bases and 0 bases, there was a span of 6 bases. Per the germline V gene, CDR1 is MNHEY and CDR2 is SVGAGI. The CDR3 region has the DNA TGTGCCAGCAGCAGGGGTAGCAATCAGCCCCAGCATTTT. Translated: CASSRGSNQPQHF.

This clone was seen more than once but under ten times. The chain links TRBV4-1 to TRBJ2-2; 14 positions agree with TRBD2. Per germline, CDR1 MGHRA and CDR2 YSYEKL. The ends lost 2 bases at V and 4 bases at J; junction bases unmatched: 9. This CDR3 contains 19 residues. The CDR3 protein is CASSQRTSGRTRGTGELFF. The DNA of the CDR3 is TGCGCCAGCAGCCAAAGGACTAGCGGGAGGACCCGGGGCACCGGGGAGCTGTTTTTT.

This clone occurred many times. Other DNA sequences in the same sample also yield this CDR3. The chain couples TRBV27 to TRBJ1-1; D is ambiguous. Per the germline V gene, CDR1 is MNHEY and CDR2 is SMNVEV (reference sequence). CDR3 length: 13 amino acids. Trimming removed 5 bases at V and 4 bases at J, with 11 bases between. CDR3 DNA: TGTGCCAGCAGTCTCAGCTCGCGCACTGAAGCTTTCTTT. Protein: CASSLSSRTEAFF.

The chain employs TRBV5-1 and TRBJ2-5, with a tentative D call TRBD1 (5 bases). Trimming took 0 bases from V and 1 from J, leaving 7 bases between them. Germline V gene lookup returns CDR1 SGHRS and CDR2 YFSETQ. This CDR3 contains 14 residues. CDR3 region: CASSLGTGQETQYF. The CDR3 DNA follows: TGCGCCAGCAGCTTGGGTACAGGCCAAGAGACCCAGTACTTC.

This chain uses TRBV3-1 (or the pseudogene TRBV3-2) with TRBJ1-3; TRBD1 aligns across 7 bases. Germline loops: CDR1 LGHDT, CDR2 YNNKEL (reference sequence). This CDR3 is built from 16 residues. V lost 1 base to trimming and J lost 2 bases; unmatched junction nucleotides: 5. CDR3: CASSQGGRGTGNTIYF. Here the CDR3 DNA reads TGTGCCAGCAGCCAAGGGGGCAGGGGGACTGGAAACACCATATATTTT.

V is TRBV5-4 and J is TRBJ1-1; D gene unclear. This CDR3 spans 13 amino acids. V was pared by 2 bases and J by 7 bases, with 12 bases between. Germline CDR1 SGHNT, CDR2 YYREEE (reference sequence). CDR3 amino acids: CASSFDGMSEAFF. The DNA of the CDR3 is TGTGCCAGCAGCTTTGACGGAATGAGTGAAGCTTTCTTT.

The chain uses TRBV10-3 and TRBJ2-5; tentatively, D is TRBD2 (5 bases). Per germline, CDR1 ENHRY and CDR2 SYGVKD. Trimming took off 5 bases at V and 1 base at J, with 20 bases between the two ends. The CDR3 totals 17 residues. The CDR3 spells CAISISGGLRFQETQYF. CDR3 DNA: TGTGCCATCAGTATCTCAGGAGGACTCAGGTTCCAAGAGACCCAGTACTTC.

The count of this clone is one. V and J are TRBV6-2 or TRBV6-3 and TRBJ1-1; D gene ambiguous. The V end was cut by 5 bases, the J end by 0 bases, with 7 bases between. The length of the CDR3 is 13 residues. The germline V gene has CDR1 MNHEY and CDR2 SVGEGT. This chain's CDR3 is CASSQDVNTEAFF. CDR3 DNA: TGTGCCAGCAGTCAAGACGTGAACACTGAAGCTTTCTTT.